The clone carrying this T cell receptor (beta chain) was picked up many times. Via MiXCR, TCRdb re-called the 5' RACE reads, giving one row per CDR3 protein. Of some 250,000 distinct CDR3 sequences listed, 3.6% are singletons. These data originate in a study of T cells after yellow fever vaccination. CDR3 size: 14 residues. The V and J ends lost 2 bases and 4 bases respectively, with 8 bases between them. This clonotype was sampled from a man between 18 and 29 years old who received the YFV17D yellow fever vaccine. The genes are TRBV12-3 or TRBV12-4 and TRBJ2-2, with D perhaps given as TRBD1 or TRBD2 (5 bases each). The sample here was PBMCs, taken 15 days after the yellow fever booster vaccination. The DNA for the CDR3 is TGTGCCAGCAGTTTACTGGGGGTCACCGGGGAGCTGTTTTTT. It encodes CASSLLGVTGELFF.